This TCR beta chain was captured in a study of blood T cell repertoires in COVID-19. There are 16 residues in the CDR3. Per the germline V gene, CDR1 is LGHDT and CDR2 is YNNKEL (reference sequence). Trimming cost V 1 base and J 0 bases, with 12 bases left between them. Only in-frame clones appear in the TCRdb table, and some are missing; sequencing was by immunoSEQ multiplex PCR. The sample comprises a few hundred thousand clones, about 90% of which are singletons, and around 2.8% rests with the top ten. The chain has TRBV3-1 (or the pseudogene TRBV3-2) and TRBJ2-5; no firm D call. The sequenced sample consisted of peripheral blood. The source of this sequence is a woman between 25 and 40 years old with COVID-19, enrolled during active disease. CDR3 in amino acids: CASSQAGRSYQETQYF. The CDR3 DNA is TGTGCCAGCAGCCAAGCTGGGCGATCGTACCAAGAGACCCAGTACTTC.